Each of the 25 T cell receptor beta chains below was sequenced from the same sample in a study of sequential checkpoint blockade in melanoma. The treatment was: randomized to nivolumab then ipilimumab (arm A) or the reverse (arm B). The assay was immunoSEQ multiplex PCR, and TCRdb's table has in-frame clones only and misses some. The sample lists over 250 clones, 20% to 30% occurring once. Sequenced material: tumor tissue (inferred from file names), taken from a patient given nivolumab and ipilimumab in sequence. All receptors derive from a human donor with melanoma.

The chain employs TRBV11-3 and TRBJ1-4; no clear D gene. Germline V gene lookup returns CDR1 SGHNT and CDR2 YENEEA. V lost 5 bases and J lost 0, with 7 bases in between. The CDR3 has 14 residues. For the CDR3, the DNA is TGTGCCAGCAGCGGGTTTGCAACTAATGAAAAACTGTTTTTT. Translated: CASSGFATNEKLFF.

This chain links TRBV15 with TRBJ1-5, with D perhaps TRBD1 (6 bases). Germline CDR1 LNHNV, CDR2 YYDKDF (reference sequence). The CDR3 consists of 14 residues. V was cut by 5 bases and J by 5 bases, with 13 bases left in between. CDR3 DNA sequence: TGTGCCACCAGCCGCGGGACAAGCCATCAGCCCCAGCATTTT. Amino acids: CATSRGTSHQPQHF.

In this sample, this clone turned up a few times. V gene TRBV11-3 combines with J gene TRBJ1-2; TRBD1 might be the D (5 bases). This CDR3 is 17 amino acids long. V was clipped by 4 bases and J by 3 bases, with 21 bases between them. Germline lookup yields CDR1 SGHNT and CDR2 YENEEA. CDR3 coding DNA: TGTGCCAGCAGCTCCATGGTGGGATATGGGGCTGACTATGGCTACACCTTC. Amino acid sequence: CASSSMVGYGADYGYTF.

The chain combines TRBV11-3 with TRBJ1-2; the D gene is possibly TRBD1 (5 bases). This CDR3 region has 14 residues. Germline V CDR1 and CDR2: SGHNT, YENEEA. Trimming shortened V by 1 base and J by 7 bases, and 13 bases separated the two germline ends. The CDR3 reads CASSLVIGESGYTF. The CDR3 bases are TGTGCCAGCAGCTTAGTTATAGGGGAAAGTGGCTACACCTTC.

This clone has more than one count but fewer than ten. The V and J genes are TRBV9 and TRBJ2-7; 8 positions match TRBD2. The CDR3 sequence is 18 residues long. V was clipped by 1 base and J by 0 bases; unmatched bases: 12. Germline-derived CDR1 and CDR2 are SGDLS and YYNGEE. The CDR3 coding sequence is TGTGCCAGCAGCGTAACCCCCTCGGGAGCGGGGGTCTCCTACGAGCAGTACTTC. Translation: CASSVTPSGAGVSYEQYF.

The chain is built from TRBV5-1 and TRBJ1-4; 12 positions agree with TRBD1. Trimming cost V 1 base and J 2 bases; bases outside gene matches: 9. The V gene's germline CDR1 is SGHRS and CDR2 YFSETQ. This CDR3 has 19 residues. The CDR3 loop is CASSLFPGQGAGTNEKLFF. In DNA form, the CDR3 reads TGCGCCAGCAGCTTGTTCCCGGGACAGGGGGCAGGGACTAATGAAAAACTGTTTTTT.

This clone is deemed hyperexpanded (1% or more). V usage is TRBV6-8 and J usage is TRBJ1-1; 9 nucleotides match TRBD1. V lost 6 bases, J lost 1 base, and 3 bases stayed unmatched. Germline-derived CDR1 and CDR2 are MNHGY and SAAAGT. The CDR3 extends over 14 amino acids. The CDR3 reads CASRWGQGNTEAFF. In DNA form, the CDR3 reads TGTGCCAGCAGGTGGGGACAGGGGAACACTGAAGCTTTCTTT.

In its sample, this clone was seen a few times. DNA of the CDR3: TGTGCCAGCACCCGGGACGGCGCTAACTATGGCTACACCTTC. It translates to CASTRDGANYGYTF. The chain employs TRBV6-8 and TRBJ1-2, with a weak D call TRBD1 (5 bases). V lost 7 bases to trimming and J lost 0 bases, with 12 bases between them. The CDR3 contains 14 residues. In germline, CDR1 is MNHGY, CDR2 SAAAGT.

V is TRBV6-8 and J is TRBJ1-5; perhaps TRBD1 as D (6 bases). Germline assignment: CDR1 MNHGY and CDR2 SAAAGT. Trimming removed 0 bases from V and 0 bases from J, with 9 bases in between. The CDR3 sequence is 16 residues long. CDR3 in DNA: TGTGCCAGCAGTTACTCGGGGGCACTTAGCAATCAGCCCCAGCATTTT. Translated, it gives CASSYSGALSNQPQHF.

The V and J genes are TRBV11-3 and TRBJ2-3, with no clear D. The V end lost 0 bases, the J end lost 2 bases, and 6 bases lay between the germline ends. Germline CDR1 is SGHNT and CDR2 is YENEEA. This CDR3 is built from 14 residues. The CDR3 protein is CASSLELLTDTQYF. The CDR3 DNA sequence: TGTGCCAGCAGCTTAGAACTGCTCACAGATACGCAGTATTTT.

A few counts support this clone. This sequence joins TRBV4-1 and TRBJ1-6; no clear D gene. V dropped 1 base and J dropped 10 bases, with 20 bases sitting between them. The CDR3 spans 17 residues. Germline V gene data show CDR1 as MGHRA and CDR2 as YSYEKL. CDR3 sequence reads: CASSQALSPVPRSPLHF. The CDR3 nucleotides are TGCGCCAGCAGCCAAGCCCTTAGCCCGGTTCCCCGATCACCCCTCCACTTT.

V and J are TRBV19 and TRBJ2-1, with 9 bases lining up with TRBD2. CDR1 LNHDA and CDR2 SQIVND come from the germline V gene (reference sequence). The CDR3 sequence is 16 residues long. Germline trimming cut 6 bases from V and 5 bases from J; bases unmatched to any gene: 11. In DNA form, the CDR3 reads TGTGCCAGTAGCTCCTCCTACCTAGCGGGGAACAATGAGCAGTTCTTC. This sequence encodes CASSSSYLAGNNEQFF.

The V gene is TRBV30, the J gene TRBJ1-2; 9 nucleotides match TRBD1. Germline assignment: CDR1 GTSNPN and CDR2 SVGIG (reference sequence). The trim removed 3 bases at V and 2 bases at J, leaving 7 bases unmatched. The CDR3 is made up of 15 amino acids. For the CDR3, the DNA is TGTGCCTGGAGAGCCGGGACAGGGCGCAACTATGGCTACACCTTC. The encoded protein is CAWRAGTGRNYGYTF.

This clone was seen a handful of times. V and J are TRBV6-8 and TRBJ2-2, with 15 positions matching TRBD2. CDR3 length: 19 amino acids. Germline trimming cut 0 bases from V and 4 bases from J; bases unmatched to any gene: 6. CDR1 is MNHGY, CDR2 SAAAGT, per germline. In DNA, the CDR3 is TGTGCCAGCAGTTACTCCGGACTAGCGGGGGGGCCTGTCACCGGGGAGCTGTTTTTT. Translating gives CASSYSGLAGGPVTGELFF.

In its sample, this clone was seen a few times. V and J are TRBV7-1 and TRBJ2-5; tentative D call: TRBD2 (6 bases). TRBV7-1 is an ORF for which the function is uncertain. V was trimmed by 5 bases and J by 8 bases, leaving 15 bases between them. The CDR3 is 13 amino acids. The CDR3 DNA reads as TGTGCCAGCAGCGCGGGACTCGCTAATACCCAGTACTTC. Amino acid sequence: CASSAGLANTQYF.

This clone was found a few times. DNA for the CDR3: TGCAGCGTTGACGGGGGATGGGGTGAAAAACTGTTTTTT. It is translated as CSVDGGWGEKLFF. The gene calls are TRBV29-1 and TRBJ1-4, with D perhaps matching TRBD1 (5 bases). V was shortened by 3 bases and J by 7 bases, with 12 bases between the two germline ends. Germline V gives CDR1 SQVTM, CDR2 ANQGSEA. This CDR3 is 13 amino acids long.

This rearrangement joins TRBV6-7 to TRBJ1-5; tentatively, D is TRBD1 (5 bases). TRBV6-7 is an ORF, with its function uncertain. CDR3 size: 15 residues. Trimming took off 5 bases at V and 2 bases at J, with 13 bases between the two ends. The CDR3, as DNA: TGTGCCAGCAGTCGAATACTACAGGGCAATCAGCCCCAGCATTTT. The encoded protein is CASSRILQGNQPQHF.

This clone rates as large (0.1 to 1%). V is TRBV9 and J is TRBJ2-3, with a tentative D call TRBD1 (5 bases). Germline V gives CDR1 SGDLS, CDR2 YYNGEE. Trimming removed 0 bases from V and 2 bases from J, with 7 bases in between. The CDR3 has 14 residues. The CDR3 sequence is CASSVEGNTDTQYF. Written as DNA, the CDR3 is TGTGCCAGCAGCGTAGAGGGGAACACAGATACGCAGTATTTT.

The DNA for the CDR3 is TGTGCCAGCAGCCCACGGTCGGGAGCCAGATATAGCAATCAGCCCCAGCATTTT. It codes for CASSPRSGARYSNQPQHF. The chain combines TRBV6-8 with TRBJ1-5; D gene unclear. The V gene lost 6 bases and the J gene lost 0 bases, with 21 bases spanning the gap. The CDR3 covers 18 residues. CDR1 is MNHGY and CDR2 is SAAAGT in the germline V gene.

This sequence joins TRBV7-6 and TRBJ1-4; D gene uncertain. Trimming pared 3 bases from V and 6 bases from J, leaving 14 bases between. CDR1 and CDR2 (germline): SGHVS, FNYEAQ. The CDR3 sequence is 15 residues long. CDR3 in amino acids: CASSFGLRRDEKLFF. CDR3 sequence (DNA): TGTGCCAGCAGCTTTGGTCTTCGGCGCGATGAAAAACTGTTTTTT.

This clone counts as large (0.1 to 1%). The chain joins TRBV11-3 to TRBJ2-3; D possibly uses TRBD1 or TRBD2 (5 bases each). Per germline, CDR1 SGHNT and CDR2 YENEEA. This CDR3 comprises 15 residues. V gave up 1 base and J gave up 1 base, with 9 bases separating them. CDR3 region: CASSLGVGGTDTQYF. CDR3 in DNA: TGTGCCAGCAGCTTAGGGGTGGGGGGCACAGATACGCAGTATTTT. Full variable domain (rest looked up from reference TRBV11-3 and TRBJ2-3): EAGVVQSPRYKIIEKKQPVAFWCNPISGHNTLYWYLQNLGQGPELLIRYENEEAVDDSQLPKDRFSAERLKGVDSTLKIQPAELGDSAVYLCASSLGVGGTDTQYFGPGTRLTVL.

This chain joins TRBV30 and TRBJ2-3; TRBD2 agrees at 8 bases. The CDR3 covers 15 residues. The germline V gene has CDR1 GTSNPN and CDR2 SVGIG (reference sequence). Unmatched junction bases numbered 6, after V lost 1 base and J lost 3 bases. CDR3 coding DNA: TGTGCCTGGAGTGACCTCGGGGGGGTTACAGATACGCAGTATTTT. This sequence encodes CAWSDLGGVTDTQYF.

The chain has TRBV12-5 and TRBJ2-5; D not certain. Germline V gene sequence: CDR1 LGHNT, CDR2 FRNRAP. Trimming shortened V by 2 bases and J by 3 bases, and 7 bases separated the two germline ends. The CDR3 consists of 13 residues. CDR3 protein: CASGLWPEETQYF. As DNA, the CDR3 is TGTGCTAGTGGTTTGTGGCCAGAAGAGACCCAGTACTTC.

This clone was observed a handful of times. The chain is built from TRBV11-3 and TRBJ2-3, with D perhaps being TRBD1 or TRBD2 (5 bases each). Per germline, CDR1 SGHNT and CDR2 YENEEA. Trimming took 2 bases from V and 2 from J, leaving 14 bases between them. The CDR3 is 16 residues long. The CDR3 nucleotides read TGTGCCAGCAGCTTAAATCCGGGGCGGACCACAGATACGCAGTATTTT. Its translation is CASSLNPGRTTDTQYF.

V gene TRBV19 combines with J gene TRBJ2-6; possible D gene TRBD1, 5 bases. V dropped 8 bases and J dropped 4 bases, with 9 bases sitting between them. This CDR3 is 13 amino acids long. CDR1 and CDR2 from the germline V gene are LNHDA and SQIVND (reference sequence). CDR3 residues: CASRTYGANVLTF. The CDR3 DNA is TGTGCCAGTCGGACATACGGGGCCAACGTCCTGACTTTC.